The rows below give T cell receptor beta chains drawn from one sample of a study of blood T cells in healthy people across ages. Each CDR3 protein is one row after TCRdb ran MiXCR on the 5' RACE reads. The data contain fewer than 750,000 distinct CDR3 sequences, more than 45% of them singletons. The sequencing input was blood. The source is a woman of 80 years or more in good health. CDR3s include the opening cysteine and the closing phenylalanine or tryptophan. Rows may omit the clone size; those that give it use once, few, many or a size class.

j_gene,abundance,v_gene,CDR3aa
.,once,TRBV29-1,CSVVGGAGKALPYEQYF
TRBJ2-7,few,TRBV28,CASSSQSYEQYF
TRBJ1-5,.,TRBV6-2/TRBV6-3,CASSYRAVAQPQHF
TRBJ2-3,few,TRBV3-1,CASSQGGSGTDTQYF
TRBJ2-3,few,TRBV5-1,CASSLDGAHTDTQYF
TRBJ2-4,.,TRBV12-3/TRBV12-4,CASSRQNLAKNIQYF
TRBJ2-3,few,TRBV6-5,CASRDRGRQTDTQYF
TRBJ2-3,many,TRBV7-2,CASSLKRAGSTDTQYF
TRBJ2-4,.,TRBV9,CASSVGNEAKNIQYF
TRBJ2-1,many,TRBV14,CASSLPGPLNEQFF